The clone carrying this T cell receptor (beta chain) was detected only once. Produced via immunoSEQ multiplex PCR; TCRdb's table is partial and in-frame only. The sample lists some 150,000 clones; 89% were seen once. The germline V gene has CDR1 MNHNY and CDR2 SVGAGI (reference sequence). The V gene lost 4 bases and the J gene lost 2 bases, with 14 bases spanning the gap. The CDR3 length is 15 residues. The data stem from a study of control samples from healthy donors and cancer patients. This clonotype was sampled from a man aged 25 to 45 in good health. Sequencing was done on a sample of blood. The chain couples TRBV6-6 to TRBJ1-1; tentative D call: TRBD1 (5 bases). For the CDR3, the DNA is TGTGCCAGCAGTTCCAACTCGGGGGGAAACACTGAAGCTTTCTTT. It encodes CASSSNSGGNTEAFF.